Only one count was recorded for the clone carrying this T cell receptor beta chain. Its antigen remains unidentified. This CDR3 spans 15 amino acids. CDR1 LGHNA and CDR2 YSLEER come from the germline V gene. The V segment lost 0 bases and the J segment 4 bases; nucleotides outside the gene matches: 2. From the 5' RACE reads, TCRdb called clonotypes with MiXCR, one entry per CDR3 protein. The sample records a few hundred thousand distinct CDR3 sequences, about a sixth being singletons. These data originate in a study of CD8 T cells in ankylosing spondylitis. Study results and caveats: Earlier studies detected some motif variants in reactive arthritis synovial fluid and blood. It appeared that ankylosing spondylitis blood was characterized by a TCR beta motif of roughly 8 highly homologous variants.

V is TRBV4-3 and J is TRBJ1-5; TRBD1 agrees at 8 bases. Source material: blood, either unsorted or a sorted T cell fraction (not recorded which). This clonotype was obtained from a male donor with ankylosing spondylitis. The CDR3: CASSQDRQGNQPQHF. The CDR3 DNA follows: TGCGCCAGCAGCCAAGATCGACAGGGGAATCAGCCCCAGCATTTT.